Reported below is one T cell receptor beta chain. The target antigen is unknown. These data come from a study of CD8 T cell repertoires and HIV-1 epitope variants. For the study at large: Separate wells received one of Twenty-five Gag or Nef variant peptides.

Germline CDR1 is MNHNS and CDR2 is SASEGT. V lost 6 bases to trimming and J lost 5 bases; unmatched junction nucleotides: 7. CDR3 length: 14 amino acids. Libraries were prepared by immunoSEQ multiplex PCR; TCRdb keeps only in-frame clonotypes and omits some of them. The sample lists about 2,000 clones; approximately 71% were seen once. Sequences were obtained from cultured CD8+ T cells derived from PBMCs. The sequence was collected from a male donor with HIV. This chain joins TRBV6-1 and TRBJ2-5, with TRBD2 matching 9 bases. The DNA of the CDR3 is TGTGCCAGCAGCGTTAGCGGGAGAGGGGAGACCCAGTACTTC. This gives the protein CASSVSGRGETQYF.